The 21 T cell receptor beta chains presented below share a single source sample, sequenced in a study of post-analysis software for immune sequencing data. Study-level findings and limits: Controls had lower frequencies than patients of five or six TRBV segments, which included TRBV5-6, TRBV5-1 and TRBV20-1.

No cognate antigen is known for these TCRs. Unique molecular identifiers were present in the TCR beta cDNA libraries. TCRdb used MiXCR to reprocess the PCR reads, holding one entry per CDR3 protein. The sample lists roughly 670,000 distinct CDR3 sequences; roughly three fifths were seen once. The sample consisted of blood. The source of these receptors is a girl aged 2 to 9 with multiple sclerosis.

V is TRBV10-3 and J is TRBJ2-1; 10 nucleotides align to TRBD1. This CDR3 has 17 amino acids. CDR1 is ENHRY, CDR2 SYGVKD, per germline. The V and J ends lost 1 base and 6 bases, in that order; junction bases with no gene match: 9. This CDR3 reads CAISEYEAGQGSNEQFF. DNA for the CDR3: TGTGCCATCAGTGAGTACGAAGCGGGACAGGGGTCCAATGAGCAGTTCTTC.

The chain employs TRBV6-5 and TRBJ2-3; D tentatively reads TRBD1 or TRBD2 (6 bases each). V was pared by 2 bases and J by 5 bases, with 17 bases between. The CDR3 has 16 amino acids. Germline CDR1 reads MNHEY; CDR2 reads SVGAGI. CDR3 sequence (DNA): TGTGCCAGCAGTTACGGTTTGGGGGGCCGGGGAGATACGCAGTATTTT. Amino acids: CASSYGLGGRGDTQYF.

The V gene is TRBV29-1, the J gene TRBJ2-3, with TRBD2 matching 8 bases. The CDR3 consists of 17 residues. V shed 6 bases, J shed 1 base, and the junction held 15 bases outside the gene matches. Germline lookup yields CDR1 SQVTM and CDR2 ANQGSEA. The DNA for the CDR3 is TGCAGCGTGTCGGGACTAGGCAAGGAGGGAGGCACAGATACGCAGTATTTT. Translation: CSVSGLGKEGGTDTQYF.

The CDR3 spells CASSVTGRGYTF. For the CDR3, the DNA is TGTGCCAGCAGTGTTACAGGGAGAGGCTACACCTTC. The rearrangement joins TRBV12-3 or TRBV12-4 to TRBJ1-2; tentatively, D is TRBD1 (6 bases). The CDR3 is made up of 12 amino acids. V was shortened by 5 bases and J by 8 bases, with 12 bases between the two germline ends.

This clonotype appeared a few times. The V gene is TRBV9, the J gene TRBJ2-2; possible D gene TRBD2, 6 bases. Germline-derived CDR1 and CDR2 are SGDLS and YYNGEE. Trimming removed 2 bases at V and 0 bases at J, with 11 bases between. This CDR3 has 16 amino acids. The CDR3 DNA reads as TGTGCCAGCAGCGTCGTAGCGGACCCGAACACCGGGGAGCTGTTTTTT. It yields the protein CASSVVADPNTGELFF.

This clonotype has just a few counts. The V and J genes are TRBV12-3 or TRBV12-4 and TRBJ2-5; 8 bases match TRBD2. The CDR3 loop spans 16 amino acids. Trimming removed 3 bases from V and 4 bases from J; junction bases left unmatched: 10. In DNA, the CDR3 is TGTGCCAGCAGTTTTCGCGGGGGGCCAACAACAGAGACCCAGTACTTC. Protein sequence: CASSFRGGPTTETQYF.

The rearrangement links TRBV20-1 to TRBJ2-1; TRBD2 aligns across 7 bases. The V segment lost 4 bases and the J segment 2 bases; nucleotides outside the gene matches: 5. The CDR3 covers 14 residues. CDR1 and CDR2 (germline): DFQATT, SNEGSKA (reference sequence). CDR3 region: CSANEAGAYNEQFF. For the CDR3, the DNA is TGCAGTGCTAACGAGGCGGGAGCCTACAATGAGCAGTTCTTC.

The chain is built from TRBV29-1 and TRBJ2-1, with 8 bases identical to TRBD2. The V gene end was trimmed by 5 bases and the J gene end by 8 bases; junction bases not matched to a gene: 8. The V gene's germline CDR1 is SQVTM and CDR2 ANQGSEA. The CDR3 is 13 amino acids. CDR3 residues: CSVSSTSDYEQFF. The CDR3 DNA follows: TGCAGCGTTTCTTCGACTAGCGACTATGAGCAGTTCTTC.

This sequence joins TRBV10-3 and TRBJ2-1, with D perhaps given as TRBD1 or TRBD2 (6 bases each). CDR3 length: 16 residues. CDR1 and CDR2 from the germline V gene are ENHRY and SYGVKD. Trimming shortened V by 4 bases and J by 2 bases, and 15 bases separated the two germline ends. The DNA for the CDR3 is TGTGCCATCAGTGTGGGGGGCGAGGGGCCCTACAATGAGCAGTTCTTC. It translates to CAISVGGEGPYNEQFF.

The CDR3, as DNA: TGTGCCAGCTCACCCCCTGGGTATCGGGGAAGCAATCAGCCCCAGCATTTT. Protein sequence: CASSPPGYRGSNQPQHF. This chain joins TRBV18 and TRBJ1-5; D is ambiguous. With 3 bases removed from V and 1 base from J, the gap between germline ends came to 16 bases. The CDR3 length is 17 residues. CDR1 and CDR2 (germline): KGHSH, LQKENI.

The V call is TRBV12-3 or TRBV12-4, the J call TRBJ2-7, with TRBD1 matching over 7 bases. V lost 5 bases, J lost 2 bases, and 9 bases stayed unmatched. This CDR3 contains 15 residues. The CDR3 nucleotides read TGTGCCAGCAGTCCCCGGGACAGCTTAACCTACGAGCAGTACTTC. Amino acids: CASSPRDSLTYEQYF.

Regarding this clonotype: A read error may be the cause here, since a much bigger clone is one base away. J is TRBJ2-5 and V is TRBV6-1; D may be TRBD2 (6 bases). This CDR3 region has 13 residues. Trimming took off 6 bases at V and 4 bases at J, with 12 bases between the two ends. Germline-derived CDR1 and CDR2 are MNHNS and SASEGT. Written as DNA, the CDR3 is TGTGCCAGCAGCCCATCAGCGGGAGAGACCCAGTACTTC. The encoded protein is CASSPSAGETQYF.

The chain employs TRBV6-5 and TRBJ2-1, with TRBD2 matching 9 bases. CDR1 and CDR2 from the germline V gene are MNHEY and SVGAGI. The CDR3 totals 15 residues. CDR3 in amino acids: CADTRLAGQENEQFF. DNA for the CDR3: TGTGCAGATACTCGGCTAGCGGGGCAGGAAAATGAGCAGTTCTTC.

Comments on this clonotype: The junction departs from germline at one end; a sequencing error may be responsible. This chain links TRBV29-1 with TRBJ2-5; weak D call: TRBD1 (7 bases). Germline CDR1 SQVTM, CDR2 ANQGSEA. The CDR3 is 16 residues long. This CDR3 reads CSGGPVTGKGGETQYF. Here the CDR3 DNA reads TGTAGCGGCGGACCCGTGACAGGGAAGGGAGGAGAGACCCAGTACTTC.

The chain combines TRBV6-2 or TRBV6-3 with TRBJ2-7, with D perhaps TRBD1 (6 bases). Trimming pared 6 bases from V and 7 bases from J, leaving 16 bases between. The CDR3 runs 13 residues. Germline V lookup: CDR1 MNHEY, CDR2 SVGEGT. Written as DNA, the CDR3 is TGTGCCAGCAGACAGGGCACCTACAATGAGCAGTACTTC. Protein sequence: CASRQGTYNEQYF.

This chain links TRBV20-1 with TRBJ2-5; possible D gene TRBD2, 6 bases. This CDR3 has 13 residues. V lost 0 bases to trimming and J lost 4 bases, with 9 bases between them. The germline gives CDR1 DFQATT, CDR2 SNEGSKA (reference sequence). The CDR3 DNA sequence: TGCAGTGCTAGAGATCTCGGGGGAGAGACCCAGTACTTC. It yields the protein CSARDLGGETQYF.

The genes are TRBV10-3 and TRBJ2-3; D is undetermined. V was clipped by 2 bases and J by 1 base, with 10 bases between them. The length of the CDR3 is 15 residues. Germline lookup yields CDR1 ENHRY and CDR2 SYGVKD. The CDR3 region has the DNA TGTGCCATCAGTGAGCCCCAGAGAGGCACAGATACGCAGTATTTT. It codes for CAISEPQRGTDTQYF.

The rearrangement joins TRBV15 to TRBJ2-1; a weak D match, TRBD2 (6 bases). The CDR3 consists of 12 residues. With 9 bases removed from V and 4 bases from J, the gap between germline ends came to 10 bases. Germline CDR1 is LNHNV and CDR2 is YYDKDF (reference sequence). The CDR3 reads CATTRGYNEQFF. The CDR3 coding sequence is TGTGCCACGACTAGGGGATACAATGAGCAGTTCTTC.

The gene calls are TRBV5-1 and TRBJ2-7; D perhaps matches TRBD1 (6 bases). The CDR3 is made up of 14 amino acids. The germline V gene encodes CDR1 SGHRS and CDR2 YFSETQ. V lost 4 bases, J lost 4 bases, and 15 bases lay in between. The CDR3 protein is CASSEGTGMYEQYF. CDR3 sequence (DNA): TGCGCCAGCAGCGAGGGTACAGGGATGTACGAGCAGTACTTC.

This clonotype was seen just once. The CDR3 protein is CSARTWGGVVGTDTQYF. CDR3 bases: TGCAGTGCTAGAACTTGGGGGGGCGTGGTCGGCACAGATACGCAGTATTTT. V is TRBV20-1 and J is TRBJ2-3; weak D call: TRBD2 (7 bases). CDR3 length: 17 residues. Trimming cost V 2 bases and J 1 base, with 19 bases left between them. Germline CDR1 DFQATT, CDR2 SNEGSKA (reference sequence).

This rearrangement joins TRBV7-2 to TRBJ2-5; D gene unclear. Trimming left V 3 bases short and J 3 bases short, with 11 bases between. There are 14 residues in the CDR3. Germline lookup yields CDR1 SGHTA and CDR2 FQGNSA. CDR3 sequence reads: CASSLTGPEETQYF. CDR3 DNA: TGTGCCAGCAGCTTGACCGGACCCGAAGAGACCCAGTACTTC.